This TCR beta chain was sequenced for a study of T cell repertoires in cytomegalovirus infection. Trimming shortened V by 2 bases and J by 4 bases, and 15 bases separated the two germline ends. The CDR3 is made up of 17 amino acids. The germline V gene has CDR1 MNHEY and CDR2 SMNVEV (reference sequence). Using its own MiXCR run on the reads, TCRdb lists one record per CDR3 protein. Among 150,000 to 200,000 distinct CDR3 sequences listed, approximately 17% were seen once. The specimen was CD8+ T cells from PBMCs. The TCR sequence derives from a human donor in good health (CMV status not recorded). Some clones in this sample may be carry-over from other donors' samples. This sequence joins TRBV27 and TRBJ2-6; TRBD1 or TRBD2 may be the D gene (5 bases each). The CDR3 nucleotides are TGTGCCAGCAGTTTAAGTCGTGGGACGGCCGGGGCCAACGTCCTGACTTTC. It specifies CASSLSRGTAGANVLTF.